This T cell receptor (beta chain) was profiled in a study of PD-L1 blockade in urothelial cancer. Whole-study context: Analyses used blood from 3 weeks (second dose) and 6 weeks after treatment start.

Worth noting for this clone: Its cognate antigen is unknown.

Each PCR contained spiked-in synthetic TCR analog templates. The repertoire was sequenced with immunoSEQ multiplex PCR; TCRdb's copy has only in-frame clones and lacks some. The sample lists roughly 87,000 clones; roughly 90% were seen once. Germline CDR1 and CDR2: SGDLS and YYNGEE. The junction had 7 bases not matched to a gene; V was cut back by 0 bases and J by 8 bases. The CDR3 covers 15 residues. General study findings and limits: Pretreatment clonality of the blood TCR repertoire below the median was predictive of superior survival.

Samples spanned pretreatment and treatment, with 1 to 8 time points per patient. The starting material was PBMCs, obtained around atezolizumab (anti-PD-L1) treatment. V and J are TRBV9 and TRBJ1-3, with 8 bases aligning to TRBD1. The TCR comes from a woman in her 70s with urothelial cancer. CDR3 coding DNA: TGTGCCAGCAGCGTAGTGGAGACAGGGGTGGACACCATATATTTT. Translated: CASSVVETGVDTIYF.